This T cell receptor (beta chain) came from a study of blood T cells in healthy people across ages. Study-level points and caveats: Percentage of naive T cells showed a strong correlation with TCR beta diversity. Estimates of diversity drawn from one million T cells were considered underestimates.

As to this clonotype: Its antigen is not identified.

The CDR3 covers 15 residues. Trimming left V 3 bases short and J 6 bases short, with 17 bases between. Through a sample-barcoded 5' primer and a J-beta primer mix, a second PCR was run for roughly 7 to 11 cycles. TCRdb reprocessed the 5' RACE reads with MiXCR, giving one entry per CDR3 protein. The repertoire holds 650,000 to 900,000 distinct CDR3 sequences, with about 59% as singletons. The sample comprised blood. This clonotype was sampled from a man aged 25-45 years in good health. The J gene is TRBJ2-5, the V gene TRBV12-3 or TRBV12-4; D ambiguous. DNA for the CDR3: TGTGCCAGCAGTTTTACAATCCCGGATGGGCAGACCCAGTACTTC. As protein: CASSFTIPDGQTQYF.